These T cell receptor beta chains were read from a single sample in a study of shared clonotypes between healthy human individuals. Clones were sequenced by immunoSEQ multiplex PCR, and TCRdb holds only the in-frame ones, with some missing. The sample lists roughly 2.2 million clones, 85% to 95% seen once, with around 0.4% in the top ten. Sequencing was carried out using naive CD4+ T cells from PBMCs. These receptors were collected from a man in his late teens or twenties in good health. Some clones in this sample may be carry-over from other donors' samples. The CDR3 runs from the conserved cysteine through the conserved F or W. A D gene is named only where the DNA matches it firmly. Clone size, where shown, is once, few, many, or a class for clones that have expanded.

CASSEGWYGYTF | TGTGCCAGCAGTGAAGGGTGGTATGGCTACACCTTC | TRBV6-1 | 12 | - | - | TRBJ1-2
CASSLVPGLANNNEQFF | TGCGCCAGCAGCTTGGTCCCGGGACTAGCGAACAACAATGAGCAGTTCTTC | TRBV5-1 | 17 | TRBD2 | - | TRBJ2-1
CASNRNSGNTIYF | TGTGCCAGCAACAGAAACTCTGGAAACACCATATATTTT | TRBV2 | 13 | - | - | TRBJ1-3
CSVVGREGETQYF | TGCAGCGTTGTAGGGCGGGAGGGGGAGACCCAGTACTTC | TRBV29-1 | 13 | TRBD2 | - | TRBJ2-5
CASSVAGPGLGSSGNTIYF | TGTGCCAGCAGCGTAGCTGGCCCGGGTCTGGGAAGCTCTGGAAACACCATATATTTT | TRBV9 | 19 | - | - | TRBJ1-3
CASIDGTANEKLFF | TGTGCCAGCATCGACGGGACGGCAAATGAAAAACTGTTTTTT | TRBV19 | 14 | - | - | TRBJ1-4
CATSRAVTSYEQYF | TGTGCCACCAGCCGGGCGGTCACCTCCTACGAGCAGTACTTC | TRBV15 | 14 | - | - | TRBJ2-7
CAAALSGRDSEQFF | TGTGCCGCAGCACTTAGCGGGAGGGACTCTGAGCAGTTCTTC | TRBV10-3 | 14 | TRBD2 | - | TRBJ2-1
CASISPGGLNYGYTF | TGTGCCAGTATTTCCCCGGGGGGCCTAAACTATGGCTACACCTTC | TRBV19 | 15 | - | - | TRBJ1-2
CASSQGLAGPDYNEQFF | TGCGCCAGCAGCCAGGGACTAGCGGGACCCGATTACAATGAGCAGTTCTTC | TRBV5-1 | 17 | TRBD2 | - | TRBJ2-1
CASSLGLDRGDEQFF | TGTGCCAGCAGCTTAGGTCTGGACAGGGGAGATGAGCAGTTCTTC | TRBV7-3 | 15 | TRBD1 | - | TRBJ2-1
CASRLTGEWAEAFF | TGTGCCAGCAGACTCACAGGGGAATGGGCTGAAGCTTTCTTT | TRBV28 | 14 | TRBD1 | - | TRBJ1-1
CASSLAQGHSYEQYF | TGTGCCAGCTCACTAGCACAGGGCCACTCCTACGAGCAGTACTTC | TRBV18 | 15 | - | - | TRBJ2-7
CASSDRDRAYNEQFF | TGTGCCAGCAGTGATCGGGACAGGGCCTACAATGAGCAGTTCTTC | TRBV6-1 | 15 | TRBD1 | once | TRBJ2-1
CAHGGGYYTGELFF | TGTGCCCACGGGGGAGGATATTACACCGGGGAGCTGTTTTTT | TRBV28 | 14 | - | - | TRBJ2-2
CAISESGGRAGETQYF | TGTGCCATCAGTGAGTCCGGCGGGAGGGCCGGGGAGACCCAGTACTTC | TRBV10-3 | 16 | TRBD2 | once | TRBJ2-5
CASSPRPLTSGPYEQYF | TGTGCCAGCAGCCCGCGCCCTCTCACTAGCGGACCCTACGAGCAGTACTTC | TRBV9 | 17 | TRBD2 | - | TRBJ2-7
CASSLRGDGYTF | TGTGCCAGCAGCTTAAGGGGGGATGGCTACACCTTC | TRBV7-3 | 12 | - | - | TRBJ1-2
CASSLTGTPNYGYTF | TGTGCCAGCAGTTTAACCGGGACACCCAACTATGGCTACACCTTC | TRBV28 | 15 | - | - | TRBJ1-2
CAWSAQETQYF | TGTGCCTGGAGCGCGCAAGAGACCCAGTACTTC | TRBV30 | 11 | - | - | TRBJ2-5
CASSLPLSDSYNEQFF | TGTGCCAGCAGCTTACCCCTCTCGGACAGTTACAATGAGCAGTTCTTC | TRBV7-9 | 16 | - | - | TRBJ2-1
CASSFPSGRPNYEQYF | TGTGCCAGCAGCTTTCCAAGCGGGAGGCCCAACTACGAGCAGTACTTC | TRBV5-5 | 16 | TRBD2 | - | TRBJ2-7
CASRIGGQEYF | TGTGCCAGCAGAATTGGAGGACAAGAGTACTTC | TRBV28 | 11 | - | once | TRBJ2-4
CASSLGVAGLGDEQFF | TGCGCCAGCAGCTTGGGGGTAGCGGGCCTTGGGGATGAGCAGTTCTTC | TRBV5-1 | 16 | TRBD2 | - | TRBJ2-1
CASRTGAAYEQYF | TGTGCCAGCAGGACGGGGGCCGCCTACGAGCAGTACTTC | TRBV28 | 13 | - | - | TRBJ2-7
CASSTSGGETQYF | TGTGCCAGCAGCACCTCAGGGGGAGAGACCCAGTACTTC | TRBV7-9 | 13 | TRBD1 | - | TRBJ2-5
CASSPTGANTEAFF | TGTGCCAGCTCACCGACAGGGGCGAACACTGAAGCTTTCTTT | TRBV18 | 14 | TRBD1 | - | TRBJ1-1
CASSISLGPRVGQPQHF | TGTGCCAGTAGTATCTCTTTAGGACCAAGGGTCGGTCAGCCCCAGCATTTT | TRBV19 | 17 | - | - | TRBJ1-5
CASSLVAATFFSYEQYF | TGCGCCAGCAGCTTGGTTGCAGCGACCTTCTTCTCCTACGAGCAGTACTTC | TRBV5-1 | 17 | - | - | TRBJ2-7
CASSVAVNTEAFF | TGTGCCAGCAGCGTCGCTGTTAACACTGAAGCTTTCTTT | TRBV9 | 13 | - | - | TRBJ1-1
CASSLSAGAYEQYF | TGCGCCAGCAGCTTGTCAGCGGGTGCCTACGAGCAGTACTTC | TRBV5-1 | 14 | - | - | TRBJ2-7
CATSRVGSYNEQFF | TGTGCCACCAGCAGAGTGGGCTCCTACAATGAGCAGTTCTTC | TRBV15 | 14 | - | - | TRBJ2-1
CASSSPGQGNTEAFF | TGTGCCAGCAGCTCACCGGGACAGGGAAACACTGAAGCTTTCTTT | TRBV5-4 | 15 | TRBD1 | - | TRBJ1-1
CASKRTGEVGANVLTF | TGTGCCAGTAAACGGACAGGGGAGGTTGGGGCCAACGTCCTGACTTTC | TRBV19 | 16 | TRBD1 | - | TRBJ2-6
CASSQVFRGRLEAFF | TGCGCCAGCAGCCAAGTCTTCAGGGGGCGCCTTGAAGCTTTCTTT | TRBV4-3 | 15 | TRBD1 | - | TRBJ1-1
CASSLVGNEQFF | TGTGCCAGCAGCTTAGTCGGAAATGAGCAGTTCTTC | TRBV11-2 | 12 | - | - | TRBJ2-1
CASSSMTGNTEAFF | TGTGCCAGCAGCTCAATGACAGGGAACACTGAAGCTTTCTTT | TRBV7-3 | 14 | - | - | TRBJ1-1
CASSPSWTSGTSTDTQYF | TGTGCCAGTAGTCCTTCCTGGACTAGCGGAACTAGCACAGATACGCAGTATTTT | TRBV19 | 18 | TRBD2 | - | TRBJ2-3
CASSPRTGKSTDTQYF | TGTGCCAGCAGCCCCAGGACAGGGAAGAGCACAGATACGCAGTATTTT | TRBV11-1 | 16 | TRBD1 | - | TRBJ2-3
CASSPRRTVNTEAFF | TGTGCCAGCTCACCGCGACGTACGGTGAACACTGAAGCTTTCTTT | TRBV18 | 15 | - | - | TRBJ1-1
CASSSTGGYGYTF | TGTGCCAGCAGTTCGACAGGGGGCTATGGCTACACCTTC | TRBV2 | 13 | TRBD1 | - | TRBJ1-2
CASSPTGLNTEAFF | TGCGCCAGCAGCCCGACAGGTTTGAACACTGAAGCTTTCTTT | TRBV5-1 | 14 | - | - | TRBJ1-1
CASGRSGVPETQYF | TGTGCTAGTGGTCGCTCGGGGGTCCCGGAGACCCAGTACTTC | TRBV12-5 | 14 | - | - | TRBJ2-5
CASSVVTGVRETQYF | TGTGCCAGCAGCGTAGTGACAGGGGTTCGAGAGACCCAGTACTTC | TRBV9 | 15 | TRBD1 | - | TRBJ2-5
CASSSIGLAGEQYF | TGTGCCAGCAGCTCGATCGGACTAGCGGGCGAGCAGTACTTC | TRBV27 | 14 | TRBD2 | once | TRBJ2-7
CASSLGGAQQYF | TGCGCCAGCAGCTTGGGGGGAGCTCAGCAGTACTTC | TRBV5-1 | 12 | - | - | TRBJ2-7
CASSPPGSGGHNEQFF | TGTGCCAGCTCACCACCGGGGAGCGGGGGGCACAATGAGCAGTTCTTC | TRBV18 | 16 | TRBD2 | - | TRBJ2-1
CASSPPNGRQGDTQYF | TGTGCCAGCTCACCACCGAACGGGAGGCAGGGAGATACGCAGTATTTT | TRBV18 | 16 | TRBD2 | - | TRBJ2-3
CASSIQTALSPYGYTF | TGCGCCAGCAGTATTCAGACAGCCCTGTCTCCCTATGGCTACACCTTC | TRBV10-2 | 16 | - | - | TRBJ1-2
CASSLGDRGPFNEQFF | TGCGCCAGCAGCTTGGGCGACAGGGGGCCGTTCAATGAGCAGTTCTTC | TRBV5-1 | 16 | TRBD1 | - | TRBJ2-1
CASRNTDRAPGGYTF | TGTGCCAGCAGGAACACTGACAGGGCACCGGGTGGCTACACCTTC | TRBV2 | 15 | TRBD1 | - | TRBJ1-2